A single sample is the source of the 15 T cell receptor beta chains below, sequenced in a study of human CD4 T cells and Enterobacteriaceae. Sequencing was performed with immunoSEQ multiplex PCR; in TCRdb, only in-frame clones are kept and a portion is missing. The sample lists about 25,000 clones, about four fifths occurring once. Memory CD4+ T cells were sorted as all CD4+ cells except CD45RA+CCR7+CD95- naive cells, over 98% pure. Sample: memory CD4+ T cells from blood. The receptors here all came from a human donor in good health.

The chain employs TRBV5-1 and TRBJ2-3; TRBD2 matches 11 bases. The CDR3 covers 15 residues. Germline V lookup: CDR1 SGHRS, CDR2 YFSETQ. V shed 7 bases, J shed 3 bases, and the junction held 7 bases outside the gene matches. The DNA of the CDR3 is TGCGCCAGCCGCCCTAGCGGGGGGAGGACAGATACGCAGTATTTT. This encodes CASRPSGGRTDTQYF.

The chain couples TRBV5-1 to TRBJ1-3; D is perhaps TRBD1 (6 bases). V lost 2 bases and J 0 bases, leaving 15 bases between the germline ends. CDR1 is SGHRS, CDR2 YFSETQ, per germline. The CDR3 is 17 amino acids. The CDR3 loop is CASSLEGGPGSGNTIYF. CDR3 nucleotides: TGCGCCAGCAGCTTAGAGGGGGGCCCTGGCTCTGGAAACACCATATATTTT.

DNA for the CDR3: TGTGCCAGTATGGGACTAGCGGGTCGGATGGAGACCCAGTACTTC. Protein: CASMGLAGRMETQYF. This chain links TRBV19 with TRBJ2-5; 12 bases match TRBD2. Germline CDR1 LNHDA, CDR2 SQIVND (reference sequence). This CDR3 has 15 amino acids. The ends lost 7 bases at V and 5 bases at J; junction bases unmatched: 8.

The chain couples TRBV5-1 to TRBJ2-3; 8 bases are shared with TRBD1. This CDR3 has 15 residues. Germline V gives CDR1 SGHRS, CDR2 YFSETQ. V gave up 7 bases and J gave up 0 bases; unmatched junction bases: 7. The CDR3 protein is CASGRRGPSTDTQYF. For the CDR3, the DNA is TGCGCCAGCGGACGCAGGGGGCCTAGCACAGATACGCAGTATTTT.

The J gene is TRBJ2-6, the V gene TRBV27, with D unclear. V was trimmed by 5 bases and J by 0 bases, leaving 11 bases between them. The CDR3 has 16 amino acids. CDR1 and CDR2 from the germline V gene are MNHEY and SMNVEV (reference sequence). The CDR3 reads CASSPSIRSGANVLTF. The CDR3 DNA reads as TGTGCCAGCAGTCCCTCAATACGCTCTGGGGCCAACGTCCTGACTTTC.

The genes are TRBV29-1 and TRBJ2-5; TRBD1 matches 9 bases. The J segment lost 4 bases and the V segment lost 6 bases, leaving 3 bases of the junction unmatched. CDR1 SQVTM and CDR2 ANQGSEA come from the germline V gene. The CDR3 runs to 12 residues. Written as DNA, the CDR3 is TGCAGCGTGGGACAGGGACGAGAGACCCAGTACTTC. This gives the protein CSVGQGRETQYF.

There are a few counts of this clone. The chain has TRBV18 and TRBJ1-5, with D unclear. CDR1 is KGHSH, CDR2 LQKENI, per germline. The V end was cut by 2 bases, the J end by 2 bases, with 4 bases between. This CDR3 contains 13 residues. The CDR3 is CASSPSGNQPQHF. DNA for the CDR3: TGTGCCAGCTCACCAAGTGGCAATCAGCCCCAGCATTTT.

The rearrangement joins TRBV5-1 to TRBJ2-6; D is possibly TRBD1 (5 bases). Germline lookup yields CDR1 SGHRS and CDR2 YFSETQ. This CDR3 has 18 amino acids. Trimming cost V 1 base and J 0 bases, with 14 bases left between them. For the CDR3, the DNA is TGCGCCAGCAGCTTGTTACAGGCATCCTACTCTGGGGCCAACGTCCTGACTTTC. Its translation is CASSLLQASYSGANVLTF.

Written as DNA, the CDR3 is TGTGCCAGCATCAGGATCGGAGGAGCCGACACTGAAGCTTTCTTT. As protein: CASIRIGGADTEAFF. The chain recombines TRBV7-9 with TRBJ1-1; D not certain. Germline lookup yields CDR1 SEHNR and CDR2 FQNEAQ (reference sequence). The ends were cut back, 7 bases at V and 3 bases at J, with 18 bases in the middle. The CDR3 runs to 15 residues.

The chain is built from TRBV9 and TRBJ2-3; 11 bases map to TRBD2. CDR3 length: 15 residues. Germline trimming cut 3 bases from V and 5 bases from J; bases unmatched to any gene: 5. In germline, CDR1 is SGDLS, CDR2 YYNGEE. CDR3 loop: CASSGSGGARDTQYF. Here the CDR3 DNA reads TGTGCCAGCAGCGGTAGCGGGGGGGCGAGAGATACGCAGTATTTT.

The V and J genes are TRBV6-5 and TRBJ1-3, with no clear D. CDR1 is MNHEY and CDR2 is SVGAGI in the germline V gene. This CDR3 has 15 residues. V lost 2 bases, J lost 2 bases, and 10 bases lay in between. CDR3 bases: TGTGCCAGCAGTTACGGCGCGAGTACTGGAAACACCATATATTTT. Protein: CASSYGASTGNTIYF.

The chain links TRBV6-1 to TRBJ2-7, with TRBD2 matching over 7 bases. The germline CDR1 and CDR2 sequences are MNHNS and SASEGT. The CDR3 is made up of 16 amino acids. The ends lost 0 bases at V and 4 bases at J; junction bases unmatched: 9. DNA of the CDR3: TGTGCCAGCAGTGAAGCGGGGGGAGGGGCCGGATACGAGCAGTACTTC. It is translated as CASSEAGGGAGYEQYF.

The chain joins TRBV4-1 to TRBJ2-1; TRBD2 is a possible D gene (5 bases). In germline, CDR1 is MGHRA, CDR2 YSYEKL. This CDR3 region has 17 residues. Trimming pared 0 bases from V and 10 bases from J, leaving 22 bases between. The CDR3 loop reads CASSQDQSSLMGREQFF. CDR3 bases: TGCGCCAGCAGCCAAGATCAATCCTCCTTAATGGGGAGAGAGCAGTTCTTC.

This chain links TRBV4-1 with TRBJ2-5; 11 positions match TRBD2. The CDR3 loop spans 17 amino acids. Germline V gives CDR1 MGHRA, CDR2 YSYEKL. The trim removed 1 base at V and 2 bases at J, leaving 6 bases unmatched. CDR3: CASSQGVTSGAQETQYF. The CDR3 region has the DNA TGCGCCAGCAGCCAAGGTGTGACTAGCGGGGCTCAAGAGACCCAGTACTTC.

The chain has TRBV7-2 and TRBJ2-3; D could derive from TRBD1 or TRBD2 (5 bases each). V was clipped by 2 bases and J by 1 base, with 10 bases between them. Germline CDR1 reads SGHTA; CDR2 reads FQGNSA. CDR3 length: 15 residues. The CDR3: CASSLMGTGTDTQYF. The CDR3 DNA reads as TGTGCCAGCAGCTTAATGGGGACGGGCACAGATACGCAGTATTTT.